The 32 T cell receptor beta chains presented below share a single source sample, sequenced in a study of blood T cell repertoires in COVID-19 (dated by TCRdb to 2020 to 2021). Libraries were constructed by the immunoSEQ multiplex PCR assay. This is the immuneACCESS table as TCRdb keeps it, with only in-frame sequences that have V and J called. A part of the clones is gone; compared with another copy, unresolved V genes explain less than half, and the rest is unexplained. The sample profile shows under 300,000 clones; 80% to 95% of them were found once. Clones ranked in the top ten supply 0.83% of the sample. Sequencing was performed on peripheral blood. These receptors all stem from a man under 40 with COVID-19, enrolled during active disease.

The chain recombines TRBV6-1 with TRBJ1-6; 8 nucleotides line up with TRBD1. The trim removed 0 bases at V and 7 bases at J, leaving 8 bases unmatched. Per germline, CDR1 MNHNS and CDR2 SASEGT. This CDR3 has 17 residues. CDR3 in DNA: TGTGCCAGCAGTGAAGCGATCTTTACAGGGGGAAATTCACCCCTCCACTTT. Translating it yields CASSEAIFTGGNSPLHF.

The rearrangement joins TRBV1 to TRBJ2-2; the table's D call TRBD1 went unverified against the DNA. TRBV1 is marked as a pseudogene. CDR3 size: 17 residues. The CDR3 is CTSSPVPGGKDTGELFF. The CDR3 DNA sequence: TGCACCAGCAGCCCTGTTCCAGGGGGCAAAGACACCGGGGAGCTGTTTTTT.

The rearrangement links TRBV28 to TRBJ2-7; perhaps TRBD1 as D (6 bases). CDR3 size: 16 residues. Germline-derived CDR1 and CDR2 are MDHEN and SYDVKM. Trimming took off 6 bases at V and 5 bases at J, with 23 bases between the two ends. The CDR3 DNA reads as TGTGCCAGCAGAACCCTTGGTGGGGGCACTCCTCACGAGCAGTACTTC. As protein: CASRTLGGGTPHEQYF.

The chain is built from TRBV13 and TRBJ2-7, with TRBD1 matching over 10 bases. Germline trimming cut 0 bases from V and 4 bases from J; bases unmatched to any gene: 3. Germline V gene lookup returns CDR1 PRHDT and CDR2 FYEKMQ (reference sequence). The CDR3 runs to 15 residues. CDR3 in DNA: TGTGCCAGCAGCTTAGGCGGGACAGGGGCTTACGAGCAGTACTTC. Its translation is CASSLGGTGAYEQYF.

This rearrangement joins TRBV3-1 (or the pseudogene TRBV3-2) to TRBJ2-5; tentative D call: TRBD1 (5 bases). CDR3 length: 14 residues. V was shortened by 4 bases and J by 6 bases, with 15 bases between the two germline ends. Germline values: CDR1 LGHDT, CDR2 YNNKEL (reference sequence). CDR3 amino acids: CASSPASGQKTQYF. In nucleotides, the CDR3 is TGTGCCAGCAGCCCCGCGTCAGGGCAGAAGACCCAGTACTTC.

V is TRBV11-3 and J is TRBJ2-3; possible D gene TRBD2, 5 bases. This CDR3 comprises 17 residues. The germline CDR1 and CDR2 sequences are SGHNT and YENEEA. Trimming took 5 bases from V and 2 from J, leaving 20 bases between them. In nucleotides, the CDR3 is TGTGCCAGCAGCGACCGCCCGGCTAGCAAGTCCACAGATACGCAGTATTTT. Protein sequence: CASSDRPASKSTDTQYF.

The J gene is TRBJ1-5, the V gene TRBV4-1, with 10 bases that match TRBD1. After removal of 4 bases from V and 7 bases from J, the junction contained 7 bases not matched to a gene. Germline CDR1 reads MGHRA; CDR2 reads YSYEKL. This CDR3 is built from 15 residues. For the CDR3, the DNA is TGCGCCAGCAGCCTTCGGGACAGGGGAGTGCAGCCCCAGCATTTT. It is translated as CASSLRDRGVQPQHF.

The chain uses TRBV6-5 and TRBJ1-2; 7 positions agree with TRBD1. Germline CDR1 and CDR2: MNHEY and SVGAGI. V was clipped by 2 bases and J by 4 bases; unmatched bases: 7. CDR3 length: 15 residues. The CDR3 loop is CASSYATDRAYGYTF. CDR3 bases: TGTGCCAGCAGTTACGCCACCGACAGGGCCTATGGCTACACCTTC.

The CDR3 DNA reads as TGTGCCAGCAGCGACGTAGTGGGGCTGGACAGGGCTAATACGCAGTATTTT. Encoded protein: CASSDVVGLDRANTQYF. The chain uses TRBV9 and TRBJ2-3, with 8 bases identical to TRBD1. Germline CDR1 reads SGDLS; CDR2 reads YYNGEE. Unmatched junction bases numbered 16, after V lost 3 bases and J lost 7 bases. CDR3 length: 17 amino acids.

The genes are TRBV3-1 (or the pseudogene TRBV3-2) and TRBJ1-3; 10 bases line up with TRBD1. CDR1 LGHDT and CDR2 YNNKEL come from the germline V gene (reference sequence). V dropped 8 bases and J dropped 0; count of bases not matched to a gene: 7. This CDR3 comprises 16 residues. The CDR3 loop is CASSTGGLGSGNTIYF. The CDR3 DNA reads as TGTGCCAGCTCGACAGGGGGCCTCGGCTCTGGAAACACCATATATTTT.

This clone appeared once. The gene calls are TRBV4-1 and TRBJ2-4; D may be TRBD2 (5 bases). The CDR3 is made up of 19 amino acids. The germline gives CDR1 MGHRA, CDR2 YSYEKL. V lost 0 bases, J lost 0 bases, and 18 bases lay in between. CDR3 residues: CASSQDRGIPTLAKNIQYF. CDR3 DNA sequence: TGCGCCAGCAGCCAAGATCGGGGAATACCTACCTTAGCCAAAAACATTCAGTACTTC.

The V gene is TRBV19, the J gene TRBJ2-3; D gene ambiguous. The CDR3 spans 15 residues. Germline V CDR1 and CDR2: LNHDA, SQIVND (reference sequence). Deletions cut 3 bases from V and 6 bases from J, with 16 bases between. CDR3 nucleotide sequence: TGTGCCAGTAGTATTGGCCAGACGAACGGGGATACGCAGTATTTT. Residues: CASSIGQTNGDTQYF. Full variable domain (missing parts from reference TRBV19 and TRBJ2-3): DGGITQSPKYLFRKEGQNVTLSCEQNLNHDAMYWYRQDPGQGLRLIYYSQIVNDFQKGDIAEGYSVSREKKESFPLTVTSAQKNPTAFYLCASSIGQTNGDTQYFGPGTRLTVL.

The J gene is TRBJ1-2, the V gene TRBV19; D is possibly TRBD1 (5 bases). CDR3 size: 12 residues. Between the trimmed V and J ends, which lost 5 bases and 4 bases, there was a span of 8 bases. Germline V gives CDR1 LNHDA, CDR2 SQIVND (reference sequence). CDR3 coding DNA: TGTGCCAGTAGTTATCAGGGCTATGGCTACACCTTC. As protein: CASSYQGYGYTF.

V gene TRBV7-9 combines with J gene TRBJ2-5, with D perhaps TRBD2 (5 bases). The CDR3 has 18 amino acids. V dropped 4 bases and J dropped 1 base, with 22 bases sitting between them. Per germline, CDR1 SEHNR and CDR2 FQNEAQ (reference sequence). DNA for the CDR3: TGTGCCAGCAGCTCTATCCCCTCCCTCGCGGGCCCCCAAGAGACCCAGTACTTC. It encodes CASSSIPSLAGPQETQYF.

The gene calls are TRBV3-1 (or the pseudogene TRBV3-2) and TRBJ1-6; possible D gene TRBD1, 6 bases. V dropped 4 bases and J dropped 13 bases, with 11 bases sitting between them. Germline V CDR1 and CDR2: LGHDT, YNNKEL (reference sequence). The CDR3 has 12 residues. CDR3 in amino acids: CASSPGQTPLHF. DNA for the CDR3: TGTGCCAGCAGCCCCGGACAGACGCCCCTCCACTTT.

This clone was counted a single time. The chain has TRBV27 and TRBJ1-3, with unresolved D. Trimming left V 5 bases short and J 4 bases short, with 9 bases between. This CDR3 has 13 amino acids. Germline values: CDR1 MNHEY, CDR2 SMNVEV (reference sequence). As DNA, the CDR3 is TGTGCCAGCAGTCTCCAGTTGGGAAACACCATATATTTT. As protein: CASSLQLGNTIYF.

V usage is TRBV7-9 and J usage is TRBJ1-5; D gene unclear. The CDR3 totals 12 residues. The germline V and J ends were trimmed by 7 bases and 5 bases, with 9 bases remaining between them. Looked up from germline, CDR1 is SEHNR and CDR2 is FQNEAQ (reference sequence). The CDR3 sequence: CASNRGDQPQHF. The DNA of the CDR3 is TGTGCCAGCAACCGCGGGGATCAGCCCCAGCATTTT.

The chain has TRBV6-5 and TRBJ1-2; TRBD1 agrees at 11 bases. V lost 6 bases to trimming and J lost 6 bases; unmatched junction nucleotides: 6. This CDR3 has 14 residues. Germline-derived CDR1 and CDR2 are MNHEY and SVGAGI. CDR3 DNA sequence: TGTGCCAGCAGGTCGGGACAGGGGGAGGATGGCTACACCTTC. Its protein product is CASRSGQGEDGYTF.

This chain uses TRBV6-1 with TRBJ2-5, with no clear D. Deletions cut 2 bases from V and 3 bases from J, with 16 bases between. The germline V gene encodes CDR1 MNHNS and CDR2 SASEGT. This CDR3 is 16 amino acids long. For the CDR3, the DNA is TGTGCCAGCAGTGAACGAGGCAGCGTACTGAAAGAGACCCAGTACTTC. Protein: CASSERGSVLKETQYF.

The rearrangement uses TRBV10-3 and TRBJ2-5; the D gene is possibly TRBD2 (5 bases). The V gene's germline CDR1 is ENHRY and CDR2 SYGVKD. Trimming took 4 bases from V and 1 from J, leaving 13 bases between them. The CDR3 spans 15 residues. CDR3 in DNA: TGTGCCATCAGTGGCCCGGGATCCTCCCAAGAGACCCAGTACTTC. Residues: CAISGPGSSQETQYF.

This chain uses TRBV19 with TRBJ1-2, with D unresolved. Germline V lookup: CDR1 LNHDA, CDR2 SQIVND (reference sequence). The V end lost 3 bases, the J end lost 3 bases, and 8 bases lay between the germline ends. The length of the CDR3 is 13 residues. The CDR3 DNA reads as TGTGCCAGTAGTATTATAGCAGACTATGGCTACACCTTC. This encodes CASSIIADYGYTF.

The rearrangement joins TRBV5-1 to TRBJ2-1, with 7 bases lining up with TRBD2. The CDR3 has 15 amino acids. Germline V gene data show CDR1 as SGHRS and CDR2 as YFSETQ. V was pared by 7 bases and J by 3 bases, with 10 bases of the junction left unmatched. The CDR3 sequence: CASATGTNLYNEQFF. In DNA, the CDR3 is TGCGCCAGCGCGACCGGGACTAACCTCTACAATGAGCAGTTCTTC. The full variable domain, in which reference TRBV5-1 and TRBJ2-1 provide the parts outside the CDR3, is KAGVTQTPRYLIKTRGQQVTLSCSPISGHRSVSWYQQTPGQGLQFLFEYFSETQRNKGNFPGRFSGRQFSNSRSEMNVSTLELGDSALYLCASATGTNLYNEQFFGPGTRLTVL.

The rearrangement joins TRBV11-2 to TRBJ2-3, with TRBD2 identical over 7 bases. The CDR3 extends over 15 amino acids. J lost 5 bases, V lost 3 bases, and 8 bases had no gene match. Germline CDR1 is SGHAT and CDR2 is FQNNGV. CDR3 loop: CASSLTSGRGDTQYF. The CDR3 region has the DNA TGTGCCAGCAGCTTGACTTCAGGGAGGGGAGATACGCAGTATTTT.

This chain uses TRBV3-1 (or the pseudogene TRBV3-2) with TRBJ1-6, with 7 bases matching TRBD1. The V gene end was trimmed by 2 bases and the J gene end by 7 bases; junction bases not matched to a gene: 5. Germline loops: CDR1 LGHDT, CDR2 YNNKEL (reference sequence). This CDR3 spans 15 amino acids. As DNA, the CDR3 is TGTGCCAGCAGCCAATCCGACAGGGCGAATTCACCCCTCCACTTT. Translation gives CASSQSDRANSPLHF.

This clone was counted once. The V call is TRBV30, the J call TRBJ2-1; 7 bases align to TRBD2. CDR1 is GTSNPN, CDR2 SVGIG, per germline (reference sequence). Unmatched junction bases numbered 11, after V lost 2 bases and J lost 7 bases. The CDR3 is 15 residues long. The CDR3 DNA reads TGTGCCTGGAGTTATGGCGGGAGTTTACCTAATGAGCAGTTCTTC. It translates to CAWSYGGSLPNEQFF.

V gene TRBV24-1 combines with J gene TRBJ2-1; 9 nucleotides match TRBD1. The CDR3 has 16 amino acids. CDR1 and CDR2 (germline): KGHDR, SFDVKD. V shed 5 bases, J shed 4 bases, and the junction held 8 bases outside the gene matches. CDR3 loop: CATSGPGTGLYNEQFF. The CDR3 coding sequence is TGTGCCACCAGTGGCCCCGGGACAGGGTTGTACAATGAGCAGTTCTTC.

The chain carries TRBV27 and TRBJ1-1; D is unclear. This CDR3 region has 13 residues. Germline assignment: CDR1 MNHEY and CDR2 SMNVEV (reference sequence). Trimming took 6 bases from V and 0 from J, leaving 8 bases between them. In DNA form, the CDR3 reads TGTGCCAGCAGCCAGGATATGAACACTGAAGCTTTCTTT. Translated, it gives CASSQDMNTEAFF.

The rearrangement uses TRBV7-3 and TRBJ1-6, with D perhaps matching TRBD1 (5 bases). Germline V gene data show CDR1 as SGHTA and CDR2 as FQGTGA. With 5 bases removed from V and 7 bases from J, the gap between germline ends came to 21 bases. The CDR3 is made up of 17 amino acids. For the CDR3, the DNA is TGTGCCAGCAGCCCCTCCCCTAGGGGAGGAGGGAATTCACCCCTCCACTTT. Its translation is CASSPSPRGGGNSPLHF. The whole variable domain, remainder taken from reference TRBV7-3 and TRBJ1-6, is GAGVSQTPSNKVTEKGKYVELRCDPISGHTALYWYRQSLGQGPEFLIYFQGTGAADDSGLPNDRFFAVRPEGSVSTLKIQRTERGDSAVYLCASSPSPRGGGNSPLHFGNGTRLTVT.

This rearrangement joins TRBV14 to TRBJ1-2, with D unresolved. This CDR3 contains 15 residues. The V gene lost 0 bases and the J gene lost 6 bases, with 14 bases spanning the gap. Germline V gene lookup returns CDR1 SGHDN and CDR2 FVKESK. Here the CDR3 reads CASSQDLPGSDGYTF. CDR3 coding DNA: TGTGCCAGCAGCCAAGATCTGCCCGGGTCGGATGGCTACACCTTC.

The chain carries TRBV4-2 and TRBJ1-2; D unclear. V was clipped by 0 bases and J by 8 bases, with 13 bases between them. Germline CDR1 LGHNA, CDR2 YNFKEQ. The CDR3 has 14 amino acids. CDR3 nucleotides: TGTGCCAGCAGCCAAGACAGGACTAGAGACGGCTACACCTTC. Amino acids: CASSQDRTRDGYTF.

This chain links TRBV19 with TRBJ2-2, with D uncertain. The CDR3 spans 14 residues. Germline V lookup: CDR1 LNHDA, CDR2 SQIVND (reference sequence). Trimming left V 1 base short and J 3 bases short, with 6 bases between. The DNA of the CDR3 is TGTGCCAGTAGTATAGTGCCGGACACCGGGGAGCTGTTTTTT. This translates into CASSIVPDTGELFF. The full variable domain, completed using reference TRBV19 and TRBJ2-2, is DGGITQSPKYLFRKEGQNVTLSCEQNLNHDAMYWYRQDPGQGLRLIYYSQIVNDFQKGDIAEGYSVSREKKESFPLTVTSAQKNPTAFYLCASSIVPDTGELFFGEGSRLTVL.

About this clone itself: Other nucleotide sequences from this sample produce the same CDR3. The chain couples TRBV2 to TRBJ1-1, with a possible D match to TRBD1 (5 bases). Trimming shortened V by 3 bases and J by 0 bases, and 8 bases separated the two germline ends. Germline V gives CDR1 SNHLY, CDR2 FYNNEI. The CDR3 loop spans 14 amino acids. The CDR3 loop is CASSEQGLNTEAFF. In DNA form, the CDR3 reads TGTGCCAGCAGTGAGCAGGGTTTGAACACTGAAGCTTTCTTT.